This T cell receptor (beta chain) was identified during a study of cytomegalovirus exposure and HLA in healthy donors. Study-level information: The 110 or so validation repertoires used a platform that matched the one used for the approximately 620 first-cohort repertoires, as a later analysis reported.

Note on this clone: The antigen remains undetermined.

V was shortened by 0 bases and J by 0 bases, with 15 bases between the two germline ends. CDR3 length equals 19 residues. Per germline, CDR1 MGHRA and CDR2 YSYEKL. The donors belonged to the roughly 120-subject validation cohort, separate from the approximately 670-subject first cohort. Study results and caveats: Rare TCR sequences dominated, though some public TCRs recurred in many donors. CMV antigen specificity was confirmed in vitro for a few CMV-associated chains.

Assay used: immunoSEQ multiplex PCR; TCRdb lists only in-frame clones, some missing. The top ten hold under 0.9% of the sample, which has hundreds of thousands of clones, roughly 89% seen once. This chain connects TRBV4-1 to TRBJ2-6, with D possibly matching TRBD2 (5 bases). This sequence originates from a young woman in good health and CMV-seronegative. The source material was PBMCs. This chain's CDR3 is CASSQERRSIYSGANVLTF. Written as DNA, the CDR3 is TGCGCCAGCAGCCAAGAAAGGAGGAGTATTTACTCTGGGGCCAACGTCCTGACTTTC.